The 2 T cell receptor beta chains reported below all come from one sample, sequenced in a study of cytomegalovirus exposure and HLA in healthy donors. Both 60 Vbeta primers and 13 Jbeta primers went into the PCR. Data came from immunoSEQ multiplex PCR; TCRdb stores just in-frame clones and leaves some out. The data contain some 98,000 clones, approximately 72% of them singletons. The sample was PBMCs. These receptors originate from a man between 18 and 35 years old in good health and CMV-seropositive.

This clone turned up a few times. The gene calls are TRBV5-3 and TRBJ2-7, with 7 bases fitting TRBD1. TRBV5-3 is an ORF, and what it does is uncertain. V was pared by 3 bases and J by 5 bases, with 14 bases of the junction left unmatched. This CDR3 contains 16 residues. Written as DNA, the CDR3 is TGTGCCAGAAGCTCTGAAACCGGGACAGAGAATCACGAGCAGTACTTC. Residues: CARSSETGTENHEQYF.

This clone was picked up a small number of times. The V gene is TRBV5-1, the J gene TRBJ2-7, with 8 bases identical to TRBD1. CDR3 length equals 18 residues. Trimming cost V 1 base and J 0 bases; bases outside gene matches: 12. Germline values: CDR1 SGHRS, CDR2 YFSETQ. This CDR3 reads CASSLSRDRSPSSYEQYF. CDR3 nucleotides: TGCGCCAGCAGCTTGTCCCGGGACAGGTCCCCAAGCTCCTACGAGCAGTACTTC.